The text below deals with one TCR beta chain. This clonotype was counted ten times or more. What antigen it recognizes has not been identified. Base quality data are lacking; no much larger clone is found one base away. This sample is part of a study of human T cells and chemical hapten exposure (dated by TCRdb to 2020 to 2022). About the full investigation: For sensitization, 2% DPC in acetone was applied to a roughly 2 cm by roughly 2 cm area of upper inner arm skin. Throughout the study period of around 24 weeks, patients also received therapeutic DPC doses to the scalp every week. Patch tests used Finn chambers with 0.01% DPC on the upper back, scored after 6 days by International Contact Dermatitis Research Group standards. The patient cohort, mostly female, included alopecia areata with under or over 50% scalp involvement, alopecia totalis and alopecia universalis. Libraries were combined into a pool for sequencing, and differences in TCR yield between samples came mainly from small differences in library volumes within the pool. This study followed changes in the peripheral blood TCR repertoire in vivo during primary and secondary sensitization of alopecia patients to the hapten diphenylcyclopropenone (DPC). Blood samples were taken from patients before sensitization (week 0) and at 2, 6 and about 24 weeks after DPC sensitization. Blood for TCR sequencing was provided by twenty-nine alopecia patients at one to four time points (pre-sensitization, 2, 6 and 24 weeks).

To prepare the library, RACE was applied. TCRdb lists the instrument as NextSeq 500. During library preparation, unique molecular identifiers were attached to individual cDNA molecules so that TCRs could be counted quantitatively and reproducibly. For every blood RNA sample, sequencing covered both the TCR alpha and TCR beta chains. As for how the authors treated the data: Samples had a median of roughly 100,000 TCRs, with a range from roughly 23,224 to 750,000. V, J and CDR3 annotation of the TCR reads was carried out using the Decombinator software suite. Every sample was subsampled to the same number of TCRs (28,000) for the PS versus PT1 abundance plots. Expanded TCRs were defined as absent before sensitization and observed at least eight times at the 2-week time point. The public reads were reprocessed in TCRdb via fastp at Q25 and MiXCR, keeping in-frame beta chains. When rows share a CDR3 protein, they turn into one entry using the most common DNA and genes. The V and J calls were not made by the authors but by TCRdb's processing. The sample contains some 45,000 distinct CDR3 sequences, more than 8.5% of them found a single time. The top ten hold 15% of the sample.

Germline trimming: 3 bases from V, 9 bases from J; junction bases outside gene matches: 9. CDR1 and CDR2, looked up from the germline V gene, are SGHAT and FQNNGV. The CDR3 runs 16 residues from the cysteine to the phenylalanine. Of the read, only the CDR3 DNA is kept; its 48 bases are in frame from base 1. What the work shows at the level of the full study, not this receptor alone: Patch test score correlated positively with the number of PT1 expanded TCRs, reaching significance at thresholds 8, 16 and 32 but not at 4. After repeated subsampling, the strength of the expansion versus patch-test correlation and the threshold at which it became significant changed. DPC sensitization did not change the number of TCRs with a frequency above 1 in 1000, and there was no evidence of changes in global repertoire structure. Compared with pre-sensitization or healthy control sets, expanded TCRs formed significantly more large CDR3 similarity clusters, which is consistent with antigen-driven responses. Alopecia, a presumed autoimmune disease, was present in all patients, so the immune response of the patients might differ from that of healthy individuals.

The time point label corresponds to: patch test 2, 6 weeks after DPC sensitization. The treatment or condition label of this sample denotes: therapeutic diphenylcyclopropenone sensitization with weekly scalp DPC. At each patch-test visit, blood was drawn before the patch test was applied. Patients were eligible if aged 18 to 70, diagnosed with alopecia and judged suitable for DPC therapy, and pregnant patients were excluded. Total RNA was extracted from unfractionated whole blood that had been collected in Tempus Blood RNA tubes. The source of this sequence is a woman aged 40-49 years with alopecia areata. Some clones in this sample may be carry-over from other donors' samples. The sample consisted of whole blood, taken in connection with sensitization to the hapten diphenylcyclopropenone (DPC). This receptor chain uses TRBV11-2 and TRBJ1-6; 9 of the junction bases match TRBD1. The DNA sequence follows: TGTGCCAGCAGCTTCGGACCACAGGGGGCAGGTTCACCCCTCCACTTT. This yields the protein CASSFGPQGAGSPLHF.